The present T cell receptor (beta chain) was sequenced within a study of blood T cell repertoires in COVID-19. The CDR3 has 16 residues. CDR1 is MDHEN, CDR2 SYDVKM, per germline. The trim removed 5 bases at V and 1 base at J, leaving 9 bases unmatched. Here immunoSEQ multiplex PCR was the method, and the copy in TCRdb shows in-frame clones only, minus some. The sample has approximately 210,000 clones; roughly 87% are singletons. Sequencing used peripheral blood. The V gene is TRBV28, the J gene TRBJ2-3; 7 bases agree with TRBD1. The TCR was taken from a man between 35 and 55 years old with active or convalescent COVID-19. The CDR3, as DNA: TGTGCCAGCAGTACTCCGGGACAGCTAGGCACAGATACGCAGTATTTT. Translating it yields CASSTPGQLGTDTQYF.